This T cell receptor (beta chain) is from a study of CD8+ T cells in alopecia areata. Study-wide results and caveats: Mice showed TCR sharing more clearly than patients did, possibly owing to HLA. Clonality in lesional scalp, especially alopecia totalis/universalis, exceeded that of normal scalp.

Per germline, CDR1 SGHVS and CDR2 FNYEAQ. V lost 2 bases and J lost 3, with 15 bases in between. The CDR3 length is 16 residues. RNA was isolated and reverse transcribed to cDNA, the sequencing template. Clones were sequenced by immunoSEQ multiplex PCR, and TCRdb holds only the in-frame ones, with some missing. The table has roughly 200,000 clones, 56% seen once; the top ten hold approximately 4.9%. Both CD4+ and CD8+ T cells were separated by sorting PBMCs. Note on this clone: Its antigen is currently unknown.

Sequencing used CD8+ T cells sorted from blood. The rearrangement uses TRBV7-6 and TRBJ2-3; D possibly uses TRBD1 or TRBD2 (5 bases each). This TCR was recovered from a human donor in good health. In DNA form, the CDR3 reads TGTGCCAGCAGCTTATATCTGGGGGTTGGTACAGATACGCAGTATTTT. Translating it yields CASSLYLGVGTDTQYF.